This TCR beta chain was documented in a study of T cells in Graves' hyperthyroidism and ophthalmopathy. The CDR3 extends over 16 amino acids. Per germline, CDR1 SQVTM and CDR2 ANQGSEA. Germline trimming cut 7 bases from V and 1 base from J; bases unmatched to any gene: 15. TCR beta CDR3 region amplification was performed from RNA transcripts. When the TCR CDR3 underwent first-round RT-PCR, the HTBI primer set was used. TCRdb ran MiXCR on the multiplex PCR reads and lists one entry per CDR3 protein. The profile covers roughly 500,000 distinct CDR3 sequences, with 40% to 55% appearing a single time and about two fifths taken by the ten largest.

This TCR was recovered from an adult woman with Graves' disease, either hyperthyroidism or ophthalmopathy (not recorded which). V is TRBV29-1 and J is TRBJ1-1; the match to TRBD1 covers 7 bases. Sequences were obtained from peripheral blood or thyroid tissue (not recorded which). CDR3 region: CSARSPDRESNTEAFF. The CDR3 region has the DNA TGCAGCGCCCGAAGCCCCGACAGGGAGTCGAACACTGAAGCTTTCTTT.